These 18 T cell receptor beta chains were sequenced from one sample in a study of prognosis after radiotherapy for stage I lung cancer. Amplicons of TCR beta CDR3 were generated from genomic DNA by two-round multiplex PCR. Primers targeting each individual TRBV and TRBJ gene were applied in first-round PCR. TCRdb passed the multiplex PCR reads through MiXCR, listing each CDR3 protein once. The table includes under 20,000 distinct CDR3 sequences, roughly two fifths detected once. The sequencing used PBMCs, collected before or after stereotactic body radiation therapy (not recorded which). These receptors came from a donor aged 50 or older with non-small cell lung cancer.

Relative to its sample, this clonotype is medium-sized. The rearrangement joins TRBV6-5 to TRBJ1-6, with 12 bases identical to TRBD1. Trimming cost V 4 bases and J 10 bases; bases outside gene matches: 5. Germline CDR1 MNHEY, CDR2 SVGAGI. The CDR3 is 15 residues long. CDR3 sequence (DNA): TGTGCCAGCAGTTTCCGGGACAGGGGGCTATCACCCCTCCACTTT. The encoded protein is CASSFRDRGLSPLHF.

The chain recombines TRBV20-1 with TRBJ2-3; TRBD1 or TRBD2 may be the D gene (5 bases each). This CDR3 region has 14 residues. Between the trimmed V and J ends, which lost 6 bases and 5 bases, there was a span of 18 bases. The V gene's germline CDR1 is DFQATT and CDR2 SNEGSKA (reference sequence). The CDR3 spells CSAPRGPQRDTQYF. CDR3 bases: TGCAGTGCCCCTCGGGGACCACAGAGAGATACGCAGTATTTT.

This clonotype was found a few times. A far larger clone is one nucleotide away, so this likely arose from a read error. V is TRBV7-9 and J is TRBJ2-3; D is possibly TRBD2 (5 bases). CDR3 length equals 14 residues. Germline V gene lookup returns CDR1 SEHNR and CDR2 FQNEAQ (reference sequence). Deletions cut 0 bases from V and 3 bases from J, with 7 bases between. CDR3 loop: CASSLARETDTQYF. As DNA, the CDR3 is TGTGCCAGCAGCTTAGCCCGGGAAACAGATACGCAGTATTTT.

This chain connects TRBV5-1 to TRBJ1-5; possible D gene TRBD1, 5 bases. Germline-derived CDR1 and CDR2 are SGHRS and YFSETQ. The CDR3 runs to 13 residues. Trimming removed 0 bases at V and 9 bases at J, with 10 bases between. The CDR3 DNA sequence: TGCGCCAGCAGCTTGGAAGGGGATAGGCCCCAGCATTTT. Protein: CASSLEGDRPQHF.

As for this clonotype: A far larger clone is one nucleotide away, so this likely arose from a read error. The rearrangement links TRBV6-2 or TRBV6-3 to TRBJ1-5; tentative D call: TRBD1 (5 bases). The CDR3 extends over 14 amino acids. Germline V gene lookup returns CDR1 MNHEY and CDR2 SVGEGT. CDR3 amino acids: CASSDSDSNHPQHF. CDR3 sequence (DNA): TGTGCCAGCAGTGACAGTGATAGCAATCATCCCCAGCATTTT.

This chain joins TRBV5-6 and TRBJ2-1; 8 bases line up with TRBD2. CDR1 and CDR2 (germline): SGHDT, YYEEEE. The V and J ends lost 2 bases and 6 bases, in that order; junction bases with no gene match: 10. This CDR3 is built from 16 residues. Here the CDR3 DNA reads TGTGCCAGCAGCTTAACTACGGGAGGGTTGGCCAATGAGCAGTTCTTC. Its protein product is CASSLTTGGLANEQFF.

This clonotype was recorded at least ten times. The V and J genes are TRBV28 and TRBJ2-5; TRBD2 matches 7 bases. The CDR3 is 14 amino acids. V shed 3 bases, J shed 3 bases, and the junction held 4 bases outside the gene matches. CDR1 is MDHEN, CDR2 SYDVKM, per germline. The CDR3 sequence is CASSFPGGEETQYF. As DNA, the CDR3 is TGTGCCAGCAGTTTCCCGGGGGGAGAAGAGACCCAGTACTTC.

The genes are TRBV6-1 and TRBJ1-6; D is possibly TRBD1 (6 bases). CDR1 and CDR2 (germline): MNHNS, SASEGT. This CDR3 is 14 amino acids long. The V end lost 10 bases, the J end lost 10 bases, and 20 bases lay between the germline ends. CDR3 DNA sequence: TGTGCCACCCAAACGGAGGGGGGTGGATCACCCCTCCACTTT. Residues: CATQTEGGGSPLHF.

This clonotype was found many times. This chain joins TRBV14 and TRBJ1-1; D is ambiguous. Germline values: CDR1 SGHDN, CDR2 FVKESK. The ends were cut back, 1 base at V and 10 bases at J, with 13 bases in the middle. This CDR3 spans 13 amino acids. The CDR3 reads CASSQVAGLRAFF. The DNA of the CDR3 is TGTGCCAGCAGCCAAGTCGCCGGGCTGAGAGCTTTCTTT.

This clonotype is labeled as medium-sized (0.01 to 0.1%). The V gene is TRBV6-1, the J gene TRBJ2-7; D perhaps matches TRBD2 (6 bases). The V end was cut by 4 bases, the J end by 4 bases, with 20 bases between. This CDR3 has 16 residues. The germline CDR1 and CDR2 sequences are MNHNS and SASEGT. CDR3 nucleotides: TGTGCCAGCAGTGGCCGGGGTACCAGCCGGGGGTACGAGCAGTACTTC. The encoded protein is CASSGRGTSRGYEQYF.

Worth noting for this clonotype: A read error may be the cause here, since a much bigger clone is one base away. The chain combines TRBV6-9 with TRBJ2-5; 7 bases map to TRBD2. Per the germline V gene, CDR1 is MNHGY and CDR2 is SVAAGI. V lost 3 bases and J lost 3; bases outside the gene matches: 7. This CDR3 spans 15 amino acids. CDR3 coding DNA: TGTGCCAGCAGTTACGGGCAGGGAGGGAAAGAGACCCAGTACTTC. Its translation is CASSYGQGGKETQYF.

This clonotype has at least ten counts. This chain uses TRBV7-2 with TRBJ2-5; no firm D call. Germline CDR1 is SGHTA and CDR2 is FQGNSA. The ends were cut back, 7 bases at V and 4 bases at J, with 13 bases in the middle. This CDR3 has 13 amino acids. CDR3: CASKIVGPETQYF. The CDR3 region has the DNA TGTGCCAGCAAGATTGTGGGCCCAGAGACCCAGTACTTC.

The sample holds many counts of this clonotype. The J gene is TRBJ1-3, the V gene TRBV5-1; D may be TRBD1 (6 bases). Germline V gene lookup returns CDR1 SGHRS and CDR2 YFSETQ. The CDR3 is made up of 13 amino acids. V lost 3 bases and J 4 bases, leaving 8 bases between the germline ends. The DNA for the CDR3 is TGCGCCAGCAGCTCCGGGACAGGAAACACCATATATTTT. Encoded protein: CASSSGTGNTIYF.

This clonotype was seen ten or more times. The CDR3 DNA follows: TGCAGTGCTGGACCGGGGGGGGCGAGGGAAGGTGGCTACACCTTC. Protein sequence: CSAGPGGAREGGYTF. The chain has TRBV20-1 and TRBJ1-2; tentative D call: TRBD1 (6 bases). CDR1 and CDR2 (germline): DFQATT, SNEGSKA (reference sequence). The CDR3 covers 15 residues. Trimming took off 5 bases at V and 7 bases at J, with 23 bases between the two ends.

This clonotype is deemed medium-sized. The CDR3 DNA is TGTGCCAGCAGTCCCAGAGGATCCTACAATGAGCAGTTCTTC. This sequence encodes CASSPRGSYNEQFF. This sequence joins TRBV25-1 and TRBJ2-1; no definite D call. V lost 5 bases to trimming and J lost 1 base, with 9 bases between them. Germline CDR1 and CDR2: MGHDK and SYGVNS. The CDR3 runs 14 residues.

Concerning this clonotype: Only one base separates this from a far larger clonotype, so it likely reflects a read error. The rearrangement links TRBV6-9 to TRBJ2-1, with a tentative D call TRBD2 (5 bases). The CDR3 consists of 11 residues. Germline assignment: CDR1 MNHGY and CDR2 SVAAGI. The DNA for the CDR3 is TGTTCCATCGGACGGGGCAATGAGCAGTTCTTC. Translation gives CSIGRGNEQFF.

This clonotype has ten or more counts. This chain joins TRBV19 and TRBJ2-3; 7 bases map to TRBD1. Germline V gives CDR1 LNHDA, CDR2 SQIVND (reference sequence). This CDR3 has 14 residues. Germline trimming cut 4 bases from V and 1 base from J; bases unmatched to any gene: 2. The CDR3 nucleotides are TGTGCCAGTAGTAACCAGGGGGGCACAGATACGCAGTATTTT. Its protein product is CASSNQGGTDTQYF. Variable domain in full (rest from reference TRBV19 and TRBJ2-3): DGGITQSPKYLFRKEGQNVTLSCEQNLNHDAMYWYRQDPGQGLRLIYYSQIVNDFQKGDIAEGYSVSREKKESFPLTVTSAQKNPTAFYLCASSNQGGTDTQYFGPGTRLTVL.

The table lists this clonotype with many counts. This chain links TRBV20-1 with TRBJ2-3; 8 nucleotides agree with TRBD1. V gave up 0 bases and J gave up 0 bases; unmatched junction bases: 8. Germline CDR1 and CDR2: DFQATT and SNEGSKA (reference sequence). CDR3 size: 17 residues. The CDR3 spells CSARDSPQGVSTDTQYF. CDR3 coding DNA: TGCAGTGCTAGAGACTCCCCACAGGGGGTTAGCACAGATACGCAGTATTTT.